This TCR beta chain was observed in a study of blood T cell repertoires in COVID-19 (dated by TCRdb to 2018 to 2021). Notes on the research overall: Samples from collaborators originated in the United States, Italy and Spain and spanned both the acute and convalescent phases of COVID-19. The material from the prospective study consisted of cDNA or gDNA derived from T cells, B-cell-depleted T cells, or PBMCs. The dataset comprised deeply sampled blood TCRbeta repertoires from subjects exposed to, actively infected with, or recovered from COVID-19. The repertoires were released in a freely available public database intended as a resource for research on the immune response to SARS-CoV-2. Samples came from the ongoing ImmuneRACE study (first 160 participants) plus 1,254 subjects from 6 global collaborators. A de-identified subject ID, COVID-19 status, age in years and sex were almost always included in the sample metadata. HLA class I and class II types, where available, came from metadata supplied by the sample provider rather than from assay-based typing.

Based on the germline V gene, the CDR1 and CDR2 sequences are MNHEY and SVGEGT. Measured from the cysteine to the phenylalanine, the CDR3 is 14 residues long. Here the CDR3 DNA is all that survives: 42 bases in frame from base 1. V loses 0 bases, J loses 4 bases, and the germline ends lie 10 bases apart. The collaborating institutions used their own protocols to collect whole blood in K2EDTA tubes. Collaborator samples were shipped for TCRbeta analysis as frozen whole blood, isolated PBMCs, or DNA extracted from either sample type. TCRbeta CDR3 regions were amplified from genomic DNA by means of the immunoSEQ Assay, a bias-controlled multiplex PCR. As for the original processing: Nucleated cell counts per sample were estimated from amplification of reference gene primers within the assay. To quantify the absolute abundance of each unique TCRbeta CDR3 rearrangement, sequence reads were collapsed and filtered. For each sample, productive Simpson clonality was calculated as the square root of Simpson's diversity index over productive rearrangements. Here the immuneACCESS table is served through TCRdb, limited to in-frame sequences with V and J called. Missing clones are a known gap in these copies; in checked studies unresolved V genes cover under half, and the rest lacks a known reason. That table supplies the V and J calls and clone size; D and trimming were determined from the DNA. Across this sample there are 150,000 or so clones, with about nine tenths seen only once. The top ten clonotypes cover about 2.3% of the sample.

Study-wide findings and limitations: The amount of clinical and demographic metadata varied by source and participant and was provided uncurated.

As for this clone: Its antigen is currently not known. There are no base qualities to consult, and no much larger clone falls within one base.

The receptor was isolated from a human donor in a cohort sampled during active COVID-19. The sample consisted of peripheral blood. The rearrangement joined TRBV6-2 or TRBV6-3 to TRBJ2-7; the D region possibly corresponds to TRBD2 (6 bases align). The CDR3: CASSYSGRIYEQYF. The DNA sequence is as follows: TGTGCCAGCAGTTACTCTGGGAGGATTTACGAGCAGTACTTC.